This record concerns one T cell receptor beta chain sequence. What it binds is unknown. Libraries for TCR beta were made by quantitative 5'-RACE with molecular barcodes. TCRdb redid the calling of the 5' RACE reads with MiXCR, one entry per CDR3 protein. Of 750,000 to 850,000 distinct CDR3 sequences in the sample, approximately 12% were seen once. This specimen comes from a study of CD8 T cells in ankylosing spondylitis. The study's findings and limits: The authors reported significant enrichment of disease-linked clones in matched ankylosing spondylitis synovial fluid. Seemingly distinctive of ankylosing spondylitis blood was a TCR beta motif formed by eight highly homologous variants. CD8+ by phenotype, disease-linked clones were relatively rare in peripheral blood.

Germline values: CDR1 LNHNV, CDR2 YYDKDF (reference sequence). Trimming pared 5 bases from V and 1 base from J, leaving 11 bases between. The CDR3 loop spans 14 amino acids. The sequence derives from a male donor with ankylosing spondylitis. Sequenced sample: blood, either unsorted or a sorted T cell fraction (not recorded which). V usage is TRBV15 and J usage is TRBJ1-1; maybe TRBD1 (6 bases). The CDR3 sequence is CATSRKGGNTEAFF. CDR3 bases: TGTGCCACCAGCCGCAAGGGGGGGAACACTGAAGCTTTCTTT. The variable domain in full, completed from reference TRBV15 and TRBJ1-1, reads DAMVIQNPRYQVTQFGKPVTLSCSQTLNHNVMYWYQQKSSQAPKLLFHYYDKDFNNEADTPDNFQSRRPNTSFCFLDIRSPGLGDTAMYLCATSRKGGNTEAFFGQGTRLTVV.